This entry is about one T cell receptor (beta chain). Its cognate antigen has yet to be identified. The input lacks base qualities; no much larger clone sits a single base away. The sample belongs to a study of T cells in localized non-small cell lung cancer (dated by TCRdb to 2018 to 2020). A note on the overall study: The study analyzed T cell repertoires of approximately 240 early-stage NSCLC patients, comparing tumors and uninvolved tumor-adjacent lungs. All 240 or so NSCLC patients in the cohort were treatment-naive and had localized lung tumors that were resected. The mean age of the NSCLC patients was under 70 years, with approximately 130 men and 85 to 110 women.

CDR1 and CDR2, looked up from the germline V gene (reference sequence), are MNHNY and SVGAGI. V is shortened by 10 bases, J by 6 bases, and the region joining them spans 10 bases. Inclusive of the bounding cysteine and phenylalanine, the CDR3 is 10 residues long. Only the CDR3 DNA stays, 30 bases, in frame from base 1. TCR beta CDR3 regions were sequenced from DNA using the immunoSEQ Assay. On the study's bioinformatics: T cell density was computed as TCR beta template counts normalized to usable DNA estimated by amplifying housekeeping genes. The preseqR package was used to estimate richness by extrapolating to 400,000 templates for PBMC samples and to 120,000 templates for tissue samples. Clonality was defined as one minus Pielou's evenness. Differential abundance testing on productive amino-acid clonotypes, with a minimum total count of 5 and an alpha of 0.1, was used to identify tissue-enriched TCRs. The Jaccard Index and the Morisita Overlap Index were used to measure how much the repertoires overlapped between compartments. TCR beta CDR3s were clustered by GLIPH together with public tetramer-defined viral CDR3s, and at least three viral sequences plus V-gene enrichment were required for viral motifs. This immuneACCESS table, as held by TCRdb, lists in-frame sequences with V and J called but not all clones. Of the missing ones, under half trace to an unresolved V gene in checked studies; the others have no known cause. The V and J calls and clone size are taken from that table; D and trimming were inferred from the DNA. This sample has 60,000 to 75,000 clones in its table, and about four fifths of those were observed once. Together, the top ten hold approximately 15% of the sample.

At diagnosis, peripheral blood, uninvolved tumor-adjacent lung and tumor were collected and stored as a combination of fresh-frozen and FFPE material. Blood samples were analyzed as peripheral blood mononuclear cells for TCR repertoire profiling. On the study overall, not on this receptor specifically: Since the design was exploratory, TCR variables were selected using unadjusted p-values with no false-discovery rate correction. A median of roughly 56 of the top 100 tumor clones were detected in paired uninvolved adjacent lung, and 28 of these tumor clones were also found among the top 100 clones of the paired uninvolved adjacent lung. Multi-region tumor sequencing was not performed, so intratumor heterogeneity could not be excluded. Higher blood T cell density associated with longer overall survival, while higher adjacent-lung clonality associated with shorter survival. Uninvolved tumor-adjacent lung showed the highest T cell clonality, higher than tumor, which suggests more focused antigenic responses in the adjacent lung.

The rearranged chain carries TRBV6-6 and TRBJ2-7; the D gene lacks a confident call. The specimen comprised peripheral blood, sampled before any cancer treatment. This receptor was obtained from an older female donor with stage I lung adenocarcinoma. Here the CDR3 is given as CATGRREQYF. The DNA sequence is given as TGTGCCACCGGCCGGCGCGAGCAGTACTTC.